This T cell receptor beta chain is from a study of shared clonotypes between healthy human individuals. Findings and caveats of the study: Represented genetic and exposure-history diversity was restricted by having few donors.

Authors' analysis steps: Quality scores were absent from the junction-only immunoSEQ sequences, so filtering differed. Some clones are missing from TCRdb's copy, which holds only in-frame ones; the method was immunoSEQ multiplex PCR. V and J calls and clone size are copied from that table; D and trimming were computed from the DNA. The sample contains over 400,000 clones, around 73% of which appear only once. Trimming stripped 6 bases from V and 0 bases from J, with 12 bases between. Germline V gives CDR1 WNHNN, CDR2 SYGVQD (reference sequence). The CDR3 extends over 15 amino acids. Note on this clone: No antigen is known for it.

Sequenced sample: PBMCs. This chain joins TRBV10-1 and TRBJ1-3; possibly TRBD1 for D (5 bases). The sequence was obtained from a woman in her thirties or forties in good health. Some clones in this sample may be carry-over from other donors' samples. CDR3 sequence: CASRPGPTSGNTIYF. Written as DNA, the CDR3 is TGCGCCAGCAGACCGGGACCCACCTCTGGAAACACCATATATTTT.